One sample yielded the 10 T cell receptor beta chains listed below, sequenced in a study of T cell repertoires in cytomegalovirus infection. These receptors lack a known antigen. TCRdb re-analysed the reads in MiXCR, keeping a single row per CDR3 protein. The sample holds some 800,000 distinct CDR3 sequences, 25% to 35% seen once. The sample was cultured CD8+ T cells from PBMCs, taken from culture after CMV antigen stimulation. The source is a human donor in good health (CMV status not recorded). Some clones in this sample may be carry-over from other donors' samples.

Ten or more counts support this clonotype. This chain connects TRBV7-2 to TRBJ2-3, with TRBD1 as a possible D gene (6 bases). This CDR3 is 13 amino acids long. Germline CDR1 reads SGHTA; CDR2 reads FQGNSA. V lost 10 bases to trimming and J lost 0 bases, with 11 bases between them. The CDR3 nucleotides are TGTGCCACCGGACAGTGGAGCACAGATACGCAGTATTTT. It yields the protein CATGQWSTDTQYF.

The sample holds a few counts of this clonotype. This chain connects TRBV6-6 to TRBJ1-5; 7 positions agree with TRBD1. CDR3 length: 14 amino acids. In germline, CDR1 is MNHNY, CDR2 SVGAGI (reference sequence). V gave up 6 bases and J gave up 7 bases; unmatched junction bases: 9. The CDR3 bases are TGTGCCAGCAGGCTACTGGGCAGGGGGCAGCCCCAGCATTTT. Translating it yields CASRLLGRGQPQHF.

The genes are TRBV12-3 or TRBV12-4 and TRBJ2-1, with 9 bases that match TRBD2. V dropped 3 bases and J dropped 5; count of bases not matched to a gene: 8. The CDR3 is 16 amino acids. CDR3 sequence reads: CASSFTAGGIHNEQFF. CDR3 coding DNA: TGTGCCAGCAGTTTTACGGCGGGGGGGATCCACAATGAGCAGTTCTTC.

This clonotype has a handful of counts. CDR3 sequence reads: CASSSRTAGPSYEQYF. The CDR3 DNA follows: TGCGCCAGCAGCTCTCGAACAGCGGGGCCCTCCTACGAGCAGTACTTC. This chain uses TRBV5-1 with TRBJ2-7; 7 positions agree with TRBD2. The CDR3 covers 16 residues. V was pared by 3 bases and J by 0 bases, with 9 bases of the junction left unmatched. Looked up from germline, CDR1 is SGHRS and CDR2 is YFSETQ.

For this clonotype: A junction end diverges from the germline sequence, so it may reflect a read error. The rearrangement uses TRBV7-9 and TRBJ1-2; 11 positions match TRBD1. There are 19 residues in the CDR3. Germline lookup yields CDR1 SEHNR and CDR2 FQNEAQ (reference sequence). The CDR3 DNA reads as TGTGCCAGCAGCTTAGCGCGGGCCGGACAGGGGGCTGAGTCCTATGACTACACCTTC. Translation gives CASSLARAGQGAESYDYTF.

The CDR3 loop is CASSLVGTGNYEQYF. DNA for the CDR3: TGTGCCAGCAGCTTAGTCGGGACAGGAAATTACGAGCAGTACTTC. The rearrangement uses TRBV7-6 and TRBJ2-7; the match to TRBD1 covers 8 bases. Losses at the gene ends were 1 base for V and 4 bases for J; bases not matched to a gene: 6. From germline, CDR1 is SGHVS and CDR2 FNYEAQ. The CDR3 is made up of 15 amino acids.

The gene calls are TRBV6-5 and TRBJ2-1; D remains ambiguous. V lost 5 bases and J lost 6, with 14 bases in between. This CDR3 region has 14 residues. Germline V lookup: CDR1 MNHEY, CDR2 SVGAGI. The CDR3 region is CASSISLPGNEQFF. In DNA form, the CDR3 reads TGTGCCAGCAGTATCTCACTTCCCGGCAATGAGCAGTTCTTC.

The V and J genes are TRBV20-1 and TRBJ2-1; a possible D gene is TRBD2 (6 bases). CDR3 length: 14 amino acids. V was trimmed by 6 bases and J by 3 bases, leaving 15 bases between them. Looked up from germline, CDR1 is DFQATT and CDR2 is SNEGSKA (reference sequence). CDR3 nucleotides: TGCAGTGCAACCTTCGGGGGTGACTACAATGAGCAGTTCTTC. Protein: CSATFGGDYNEQFF.

In this sample, this clonotype turned up a few times. V and J are TRBV18 and TRBJ2-1, with no clear D. The V end was cut by 3 bases, the J end by 8 bases, with 8 bases between. The CDR3 length is 12 residues. The germline gives CDR1 KGHSH, CDR2 LQKENI. The CDR3, as DNA: TGTGCCAGCTCACCGAAAATCGATGAGCAGTTCTTC. It translates to CASSPKIDEQFF.

This clonotype was seen only a few times. CDR3 residues: CASRVGSAYNEQFF. The DNA for the CDR3 is TGTGCCAGCCGTGTAGGTAGCGCATACAATGAGCAGTTCTTC. This chain links TRBV19 with TRBJ2-1; a weak D match, TRBD2 (5 bases). This CDR3 is built from 14 residues. Trimming left V 9 bases short and J 4 bases short, with 16 bases between. Germline V lookup: CDR1 LNHDA, CDR2 SQIVND (reference sequence). The whole variable domain, remainder taken from reference TRBV19 and TRBJ2-1, is DGGITQSPKYLFRKEGQNVTLSCEQNLNHDAMYWYRQDPGQGLRLIYYSQIVNDFQKGDIAEGYSVSREKKESFPLTVTSAQKNPTAFYLCASRVGSAYNEQFFGPGTRLTVL.